These 10 T cell receptor beta chains originate from one sample sequenced in a study of tumor and adjacent non-tumor tissue in lung cancer. The library came from three nested PCR rounds adapted from ARM-PCR protocols. TCRdb used MiXCR to reprocess the multiplex PCR reads, holding one entry per CDR3 protein. The repertoire holds over 60,000 distinct CDR3 sequences, roughly 80% seen once, with about 14% in the top ten. The template was RNA from unsorted bulk tissue. The specimen sequenced was lung tumor tissue. Receptors were obtained from a woman aged 50 to 65 with non-small cell lung cancer.

Concerning this clonotype: At one end the junction does not follow the germline gene, possibly because of a read error. The chain is built from TRBV11-2 and TRBJ1-4; a possible D gene is TRBD1 (5 bases). The CDR3 covers 15 residues. Germline CDR1 is SGHAT and CDR2 is FQNNGV. Here the CDR3 DNA reads TGTGCCAACAGCACAGGTGGAGGGTACAATGAAAGACTGTTTTTT. Residues: CANSTGGGYNERLFF.

In regard to this clonotype: In this CDR3 the conserved last residue, phenylalanine or tryptophan, is missing, so a read error is likely. The chain's CDR3 is CSARQSGLSYNEQFL. CDR3 bases: TGCAGTGCTAGACAAAGCGGTCTCTCCTACAATGAGCAGTTCTTA. J is TRBJ2-1 and V is TRBV20-1, with D perhaps TRBD2 (5 bases). Germline-derived CDR1 and CDR2 are DFQATT and SNEGSKA (reference sequence). The CDR3 is made up of 15 amino acids. Trimming took off 2 bases at V and 0 bases at J, with 11 bases between the two ends.

This clonotype was observed a single time. This CDR3 fails to terminate in the conserved phenylalanine or tryptophan, so it likely reflects a read error. The CDR3, as DNA: TGTGCCAGCAGCCTACAGGGTGGCTTGGGTGAAAGACTGTTTCTT. Residues: CASSLQGGLGERLFL. The V gene is TRBV12-3 or TRBV12-4, the J gene TRBJ1-4; a weak D match, TRBD1 (6 bases). The CDR3 sequence is 15 residues long.

Points on this clonotype: This likely comes from a read error, as the CDR3 has no conserved phenylalanine or tryptophan at its end. The CDR3 is CGSSLAYSSPLTI. CDR3 DNA: TGTGGCAGCAGTTTAGCGTACTCCTCTCCCCTGACTATC. This rearrangement joins TRBV12-3 or TRBV12-4 to TRBJ2-6, with TRBD2 as a possible D gene (5 bases). The CDR3 totals 13 residues.

The rearrangement links TRBV6-1 to TRBJ2-3; no reliable D call. Near its end, the DNA agrees better with TRBJ1-5, so the J call may be wrong. This CDR3 region has 14 residues. Germline V gives CDR1 MNHNS, CDR2 SASEGT. CDR3: CASSDVVSTDTQHF. The CDR3 DNA follows: TGTGCCAGCAGTGACGTAGTTAGCACAGATACGCAGCATTTT.

As for this clonotype: The junction departs from germline at one end; a sequencing error may be responsible. This chain connects TRBV24-1 to TRBJ2-1; the D is unclear. Looked up from germline, CDR1 is KGHDR and CDR2 is SFDVKD. The CDR3 loop spans 16 amino acids. Written as DNA, the CDR3 is TGTGGCACCAGTAAGGCCAGCAGCACATCCTATAATGAGCAGTTCTTC. This sequence encodes CGTSKASSTSYNEQFF.

As to this clonotype: At one of its ends the junction is not consistent with the germline gene, which may arise from a read error. V gene TRBV4-2 combines with J gene TRBJ2-5; possibly TRBD1 or TRBD2 for D (5 bases each). Germline loops: CDR1 LGHNA, CDR2 YNFKEQ. The CDR3 consists of 15 residues. The CDR3 loop reads CVSSQIFGREETQYF. The DNA of the CDR3 is TGTGTCAGCAGCCAAATCTTCGGCAGGGAGGAGACCCAGTACTTC.

Of note for this clonotype: Sequence at one end of the junction differs from germline and may be a read error. The gene calls are TRBV6-5 and TRBJ2-3, with TRBD1 identical over 7 bases. The germline gives CDR1 MNHEY, CDR2 SVGAGI. The CDR3 contains 15 residues. Here the CDR3 reads CASSRTGRGTDTQCF. The CDR3 bases are TGTGCCAGCAGCCGGACAGGAAGGGGCACAGATACGCAGTGTTTT.

In the case of this clonotype: No conserved phenylalanine or tryptophan ends this CDR3, so it is likely a read error. The chain employs TRBV29-1 and TRBJ2-1; TRBD2 matches 7 bases. Per germline, CDR1 SQVTM and CDR2 ANQGSEA. CDR3 length: 13 amino acids. The CDR3 loop is CSVDREGNNEQFI. CDR3 DNA: TGCAGTGTTGATAGGGAGGGCAACAATGAGCAGTTCATC.

Concerning this clonotype: An end of the junction differs from the germline gene, which may be a read error. The V call is TRBV20-1, the J call TRBJ2-2, with 10 positions matching TRBD1. The germline V gene encodes CDR1 DFQATT and CDR2 SNEGSKA (reference sequence). The CDR3 length is 14 residues. CDR3 in amino acids: CSAGGQGVLGELYF. The CDR3 DNA is TGCAGTGCTGGAGGACAGGGGGTGCTCGGGGAGCTGTATTTT.